The 4 T cell receptor beta chains below all came from one sample that was sequenced in a study of Ad26.COV2.S vaccination and SARS-CoV-2 variants. Clones were read by immunoSEQ multiplex PCR, and TCRdb kept only the in-frame ones, dropping some. The sample lists hundreds of thousands of clones; around 90% were seen once. Treatment in this sample: about 20 received Ad26.COV2.S at low or high dose, single or two shots; about 5 received placebo; per-sample allocation not given. Specimen acquisition occurred on day 63 following the initial vaccine or placebo injection. The source was peripheral blood, collected in a trial of Ad26.COV2.S vaccine versus placebo. These receptors originate from a person aged 18 to 65 who received the Ad26.COV2.S COVID-19 vaccine or a placebo.

This clone occurred once. This chain joins TRBV19 and TRBJ2-5; TRBD2 is a possible D gene (6 bases). Trimming shortened V by 5 bases and J by 4 bases, and 17 bases separated the two germline ends. CDR1 is LNHDA and CDR2 is SQIVND in the germline V gene (reference sequence). This CDR3 is built from 15 residues. CDR3 sequence reads: CASSPSAGGLETQYF. The CDR3, as DNA: TGTGCCAGTAGTCCCTCGGCTGGGGGGTTAGAGACCCAGTACTTC.

The chain links TRBV30 to TRBJ2-3; TRBD2 agrees at 10 bases. The CDR3 covers 14 residues. The V segment lost 4 bases and the J segment 3 bases; nucleotides outside the gene matches: 4. Germline values: CDR1 GTSNPN, CDR2 SVGIG (reference sequence). CDR3 amino acids: CAWTSGSGTDTQYF. Here the CDR3 DNA reads TGTGCCTGGACTAGCGGGAGTGGGACAGATACGCAGTATTTT.

The V gene is TRBV7-6, the J gene TRBJ2-3, with 10 bases lining up with TRBD2. V lost 1 base to trimming and J lost 2 bases; unmatched junction nucleotides: 6. CDR3 length: 17 residues. In germline, CDR1 is SGHVS, CDR2 FNYEAQ. The CDR3 nucleotides read TGTGCCAGCAGCTTAGGCCGGACTAGCGGTGTCACAGATACGCAGTATTTT. Protein sequence: CASSLGRTSGVTDTQYF. Full variable domain (rest looked up from reference TRBV7-6 and TRBJ2-3): GAGVSQSPRYKVTKRGQDVALRCDPISGHVSLYWYRQALGQGPEFLTYFNYEAQQDKSGLPNDRFSAERPEGSISTLTIQRTEQRDSAMYRCASSLGRTSGVTDTQYFGPGTRLTVL.

Ten or more counts support this clone. The V call is TRBV4-1, the J call TRBJ1-5, with D maybe TRBD1 (5 bases). With 0 bases removed from V and 0 bases from J, the gap between germline ends came to 12 bases. The CDR3 runs to 17 residues. CDR1 and CDR2 from the germline V gene are MGHRA and YSYEKL. The CDR3 region is CASSQEAGRVSNQPQHF. The CDR3 DNA is TGCGCCAGCAGCCAAGAAGCCGGCAGGGTTAGCAATCAGCCCCAGCATTTT.